This T cell receptor (beta chain) was sequenced during a study of blood T cell repertoires in COVID-19. Study-level background: Some COVID-19 samples were acute and others convalescent; all came from the United States, Italy and Spain. Sample material is recorded as cDNA or gDNA derived from T cells, B-cell-depleted T cells, or PBMCs.

The length of the CDR3 is 18 residues. Germline assignment: CDR1 SGHNT and CDR2 YENEEA. V shed 0 bases, J shed 4 bases, and the junction held 6 bases outside the gene matches. Generated by immunoSEQ multiplex PCR, the TCRdb table keeps only in-frame clones and is missing some. Among about 210,000 clones listed, about 85% were seen once. The sequence was collected from a woman over 75 with acute or convalescent COVID-19. This chain links TRBV11-3 with TRBJ2-1; 13 positions agree with TRBD2. Specimen: peripheral blood. The CDR3 DNA follows: TGTGCCAGCAGCTTAGATCGGGGACTAGCGGGACCATACAATGAGCAGTTCTTC. Translated: CASSLDRGLAGPYNEQFF.